Following are 30 T cell receptor beta chains from one sample sequenced in a study of cytomegalovirus exposure and HLA in healthy donors. Primers: 60 Vbeta forward and 13 Jbeta reverse. This table comes from immunoSEQ multiplex PCR, and its TCRdb copy is limited to in-frame clones, with some not included. The sample has 130,000 to 150,000 clones; 74% are singletons. The sample taken for sequencing was PBMCs. All receptors come from a man younger than 30 in good health and CMV-seropositive.

The rearrangement links TRBV30 to TRBJ2-1, with D maybe TRBD2 (7 bases). The CDR3 sequence is 14 residues long. The germline V and J ends were trimmed by 2 bases and 7 bases, with 15 bases remaining between them. Germline V gene sequence: CDR1 GTSNPN, CDR2 SVGIG (reference sequence). The CDR3 region has the DNA TGTGCCTGGAGTAGGGGGGGAGCAAGAAATGAGCAGTTCTTC. This encodes CAWSRGGARNEQFF.

The chain employs TRBV18 and TRBJ1-5; D gene uncertain. Germline-derived CDR1 and CDR2 are KGHSH and LQKENI. CDR3 size: 15 residues. The V end was cut by 3 bases, the J end by 5 bases, with 14 bases between. The CDR3 region has the DNA TGTGCCAGCTCACCGACTGAGGGCCCCTATCAGCCCCAGCATTTT. It translates to CASSPTEGPYQPQHF.

This chain uses TRBV5-6 with TRBJ2-1; 11 bases map to TRBD1. There are 15 residues in the CDR3. Losses at the gene ends were 6 bases for V and 6 bases for J; bases not matched to a gene: 8. Per germline, CDR1 SGHDT and CDR2 YYEEEE. The CDR3 here is CASTPGTGGFNEQFF. For the CDR3, the DNA is TGTGCCAGCACCCCAGGGACAGGGGGGTTCAATGAGCAGTTCTTC.

Comment on this clone: One junction end does not reproduce the germline sequence, and a read error may be involved. The chain recombines TRBV28 with TRBJ1-6; D is possibly TRBD1 (6 bases). The germline gives CDR1 MDHEN, CDR2 SYDVKM. The CDR3 is made up of 15 amino acids. CDR3 nucleotide sequence: TGTGCCAGCAGTCTAATGGGACACTATTATTCACCCCTCCACTTT. Encoded protein: CASSLMGHYYSPLHF.

The chain uses TRBV6-6 and TRBJ2-7; D may be TRBD1 (5 bases). The germline V gene has CDR1 MNHNY and CDR2 SVGAGI (reference sequence). CDR3 length: 13 amino acids. The V end was cut by 8 bases, the J end by 5 bases, with 16 bases between. CDR3 sequence reads: CASDRDPSDEQYF. The CDR3 DNA follows: TGTGCCAGCGACAGAGACCCGAGCGACGAGCAGTACTTC.

The chain couples TRBV25-1 to TRBJ2-4, with D unclear. Trimming took 2 bases from V and 7 from J, leaving 9 bases between them. Germline CDR1 MGHDK, CDR2 SYGVNS. The CDR3 runs to 13 residues. The CDR3 region has the DNA TGTGCCAGCAGTGAAATTTTTGAGAACATTCAGTACTTC. It is translated as CASSEIFENIQYF.

This chain links TRBV27 with TRBJ1-5, with TRBD1 matching over 7 bases. This CDR3 spans 15 amino acids. The V and J ends lost 9 bases and 0 bases, in that order; junction bases with no gene match: 8. Germline V CDR1 and CDR2: MNHEY, SMNVEV (reference sequence). The CDR3 DNA follows: TGTGCCAGTCGAAACAGGGGTAATAGCAATCAGCCCCAGCATTTT. Translating it yields CASRNRGNSNQPQHF.

The chain recombines TRBV18 with TRBJ1-2; 7 nucleotides match TRBD1. Germline V CDR1 and CDR2: KGHSH, LQKENI. This CDR3 comprises 15 residues. J was trimmed by 4 bases and V by 3 bases; bases with no gene match: 8. CDR3 in DNA: TGTGCCAGCTCACCGTCCGGGGACAGCCGCTATGGCTACACCTTC. Its protein product is CASSPSGDSRYGYTF.

The V call is TRBV2, the J call TRBJ1-3; 9 nucleotides match TRBD1. This CDR3 spans 17 amino acids. V lost 5 bases, J lost 0 bases, and 8 bases stayed unmatched. Germline V lookup: CDR1 SNHLY, CDR2 FYNNEI. CDR3 bases: TGTGCCAGCAGTACTCTAACAGGGGGCCTCTCTGGAAACACCATATATTTT. Protein product: CASSTLTGGLSGNTIYF.

This chain connects TRBV13 to TRBJ2-3; 13 bases line up with TRBD2. Germline CDR1 PRHDT, CDR2 FYEKMQ (reference sequence). J was trimmed by 2 bases and V by 5 bases; bases with no gene match: 7. The CDR3 is made up of 17 amino acids. The CDR3 DNA reads as TGTGCCAGCAGCCCTACTGGACTAGCGGGAGCCACAGATACGCAGTATTTT. Encoded protein: CASSPTGLAGATDTQYF.

The gene calls are TRBV5-6 and TRBJ2-7, with a weak D call TRBD2 (5 bases). V lost 0 bases and J 2 bases, leaving 6 bases between the germline ends. CDR1 and CDR2 from the germline V gene are SGHDT and YYEEEE. The CDR3 totals 13 residues. The CDR3 nucleotides read TGTGCCAGCAGCTTGGGGGAGCCCTACGAGCAGTACTTC. Translation gives CASSLGEPYEQYF.

V usage is TRBV11-2 and J usage is TRBJ1-5, with a possible D match to TRBD1 (6 bases). Germline assignment: CDR1 SGHAT and CDR2 FQNNGV. CDR3 length: 16 amino acids. V lost 0 bases and J lost 5, with 14 bases in between. The CDR3 bases are TGTGCCAGCAGCTTAGATCCGAACAGGGAAGATCAGCCCCAGCATTTT. Translating it yields CASSLDPNREDQPQHF.

The chain has TRBV7-2 and TRBJ2-5, with a tentative D call TRBD2 (5 bases). The J call may be in error: the DNA end matches TRBJ2-7 better. Per germline, CDR1 SGHTA and CDR2 FQGNSA. CDR3 length equals 15 residues. CDR3 coding DNA: TGTGCCAGCAGCTTAGGTCCGGGATGGTCCTACGAGCAGTACTTC. As protein: CASSLGPGWSYEQYF.

The chain uses TRBV6-1 and TRBJ2-2; perhaps TRBD2 as D (5 bases). The CDR3 consists of 15 residues. Germline values: CDR1 MNHNS, CDR2 SASEGT. The V end was cut by 2 bases, the J end by 3 bases, with 10 bases between. This chain's CDR3 is CASSELLGDTGELFF. As DNA, the CDR3 is TGTGCCAGCAGTGAACTTTTGGGAGACACCGGGGAGCTGTTTTTT.

The J gene is TRBJ2-5, the V gene TRBV7-2; 8 bases agree with TRBD2. The CDR3 consists of 16 residues. The junction had 9 bases not matched to a gene; V was cut back by 1 base and J by 5 bases. Per the germline V gene, CDR1 is SGHTA and CDR2 is FQGNSA. This CDR3 is CASSLVAGGWMETQYF. CDR3 nucleotide sequence: TGTGCCAGCAGCTTAGTTGCGGGAGGATGGATGGAGACCCAGTACTTC.

V gene TRBV11-2 combines with J gene TRBJ1-2; 7 nucleotides align to TRBD1. This CDR3 spans 14 amino acids. CDR1 is SGHAT, CDR2 FQNNGV, per germline. The V segment lost 4 bases and the J segment 4 bases; nucleotides outside the gene matches: 6. This chain's CDR3 is CASSSPTGFYGYTF. CDR3 nucleotide sequence: TGTGCCAGCAGCTCCCCGACAGGGTTCTATGGCTACACCTTC.

The chain is built from TRBV7-6 and TRBJ2-2; D not certain. The ends were cut back, 6 bases at V and 3 bases at J, with 23 bases in the middle. This CDR3 comprises 18 residues. Looked up from germline, CDR1 is SGHVS and CDR2 is FNYEAQ. Here the CDR3 DNA reads TGTGCCAGCAGTGAAGCTAGTGTAGGAGATGTCGACACCGGGGAGCTGTTTTTT. Translation: CASSEASVGDVDTGELFF. The variable domain in full, completed from reference TRBV7-6 and TRBJ2-2, reads GAGVSQSPRYKVTKRGQDVALRCDPISGHVSLYWYRQALGQGPEFLTYFNYEAQQDKSGLPNDRFSAERPEGSISTLTIQRTEQRDSAMYRCASSEASVGDVDTGELFFGEGSRLTVL.

The DNA for the CDR3 is TGTGCCAGCAGCTCCCGGGACAGGTACAATGAGCAGTTCTTC. Translated, it gives CASSSRDRYNEQFF. The chain couples TRBV11-3 to TRBJ2-1, with 8 bases matching TRBD1. The CDR3 is 14 residues long. Germline-derived CDR1 and CDR2 are SGHNT and YENEEA. The junction had 3 bases not matched to a gene; V was cut back by 4 bases and J by 4 bases. Combining the CDR3 with reference TRBV11-3 and TRBJ2-1 gives the whole variable domain EAGVVQSPRYKIIEKKQPVAFWCNPISGHNTLYWYLQNLGQGPELLIRYENEEAVDDSQLPKDRFSAERLKGVDSTLKIQPAELGDSAVYLCASSSRDRYNEQFFGPGTRLTVL.

This clone was picked up a small number of times. The chain recombines TRBV27 with TRBJ2-5; D gene unclear. The J call is in doubt because the DNA end fits TRBJ2-7 better. CDR1 MNHEY and CDR2 SMNVEV come from the germline V gene (reference sequence). CDR3 length: 13 amino acids. CDR3 bases: TGTGCCAGCAGTCCTGCTGACTCCTACGAGCAGTACTTC. Protein sequence: CASSPADSYEQYF.

V gene TRBV7-9 combines with J gene TRBJ2-3; 7 bases are shared with TRBD2. With 4 bases clipped from V and 5 bases from J, the junction kept 9 bases outside the gene matches. This CDR3 has 15 amino acids. CDR1 is SEHNR and CDR2 is FQNEAQ in the germline V gene (reference sequence). In DNA, the CDR3 is TGTGCCAGCAGCTCGTCCGGGACTAAAATAGATACGCAGTATTTT. It is translated as CASSSSGTKIDTQYF.

The genes are TRBV7-6 and TRBJ1-4; weak D call: TRBD1 (6 bases). Germline V CDR1 and CDR2: SGHVS, FNYEAQ. Trimming cost V 0 bases and J 6 bases, with 8 bases left between them. The CDR3 extends over 14 amino acids. CDR3 DNA: TGTGCCAGCAGCTTAGCCAGGGGTGATGAAAAACTGTTTTTT. Translated: CASSLARGDEKLFF.

This sequence joins TRBV7-2 and TRBJ2-1; tentative D call: TRBD2 (5 bases). The CDR3 contains 13 residues. CDR1 SGHTA and CDR2 FQGNSA come from the germline V gene. Trimming pared 3 bases from V and 7 bases from J, leaving 10 bases between. This chain's CDR3 is CASSFGVVNEQFF. DNA for the CDR3: TGTGCCAGCAGCTTCGGGGTTGTAAATGAGCAGTTCTTC.

The V call is TRBV7-9, the J call TRBJ2-2; TRBD1 matches at 7 bases. Per germline, CDR1 SEHNR and CDR2 FQNEAQ (reference sequence). There are 14 residues in the CDR3. J gave up 3 bases and V 5 bases, and 3 bases lay outside the gene matches. This CDR3 reads CASSRTGDTGELFF. CDR3 nucleotide sequence: TGTGCCAGCAGCCGAACAGGGGACACCGGGGAGCTGTTTTTT.

This clone was detected only a few times. The gene calls are TRBV7-8 and TRBJ2-1, with TRBD2 matching 12 bases. V lost 5 bases to trimming and J lost 9 bases; unmatched junction nucleotides: 8. Germline CDR1 and CDR2: SGHVS and FQNEAQ. The CDR3 contains 15 residues. CDR3 bases: TGTGCCAGCAGCACCGGGACTAGCGGGTATCTTGAGCAGTTCTTC. Amino acids: CASSTGTSGYLEQFF. Based on the CDR3 plus reference TRBV7-8 and TRBJ2-1, the full variable domain is GAGVSQSPRYKVAKRGQDVALRCDPISGHVSLFWYQQALGQGPEFLTYFQNEAQLDKSGLPSDRFFAERPEGSVSTLKIQRTQQEDSAVYLCASSTGTSGYLEQFFGPGTRLTVL.

This clone was counted a single time. The V gene is TRBV5-6, the J gene TRBJ1-2; 9 positions agree with TRBD1. CDR1 is SGHDT and CDR2 is YYEEEE in the germline V gene. J gave up 5 bases and V 3 bases, and 11 bases lay outside the gene matches. The CDR3 is 16 residues long. CDR3 in amino acids: CASSSWGAGTGYGYTF. The CDR3 DNA is TGTGCCAGCAGCTCTTGGGGAGCCGGGACAGGGTATGGCTACACCTTC.

The J gene is TRBJ1-4, the V gene TRBV6-5; no reliable D call. The germline V gene has CDR1 MNHEY and CDR2 SVGAGI. The CDR3 runs to 13 residues. With 3 bases removed from V and 7 bases from J, the gap between germline ends came to 9 bases. This chain's CDR3 is CASSYARAEKLFF. The CDR3 DNA reads as TGTGCCAGCAGTTATGCGCGGGCTGAAAAACTGTTTTTT.

CDR3 in amino acids: CASSRGGNTEAFF. In DNA form, the CDR3 reads TGCGCCAGCAGCCGCGGGGGGAACACTGAAGCTTTCTTT. The genes are TRBV5-1 and TRBJ1-1; possible D gene TRBD1, 5 bases. Per germline, CDR1 SGHRS and CDR2 YFSETQ. The ends were cut back, 4 bases at V and 1 base at J, with 8 bases in the middle. CDR3 length equals 13 residues. The full variable domain, its missing parts supplied by reference TRBV5-1 and TRBJ1-1, is KAGVTQTPRYLIKTRGQQVTLSCSPISGHRSVSWYQQTPGQGLQFLFEYFSETQRNKGNFPGRFSGRQFSNSRSEMNVSTLELGDSALYLCASSRGGNTEAFFGQGTRLTVV.

This clone was counted between two and nine times. The rearrangement links TRBV19 to TRBJ2-1; 8 bases map to TRBD1. Per germline, CDR1 LNHDA and CDR2 SQIVND (reference sequence). This CDR3 is 15 amino acids long. The J segment lost 3 bases and the V segment lost 7 bases, leaving 8 bases of the junction unmatched. DNA of the CDR3: TGTGCCAGTACAAAGGGGACAGGACGCTACAATGAGCAGTTCTTC. It yields the protein CASTKGTGRYNEQFF. Full variable domain (remainder filled in from reference TRBV19 and TRBJ2-1): DGGITQSPKYLFRKEGQNVTLSCEQNLNHDAMYWYRQDPGQGLRLIYYSQIVNDFQKGDIAEGYSVSREKKESFPLTVTSAQKNPTAFYLCASTKGTGRYNEQFFGPGTRLTVL.

The rearrangement joins TRBV7-8 to TRBJ1-1; D may be TRBD1 (6 bases). V lost 5 bases to trimming and J lost 3 bases, with 13 bases between them. Germline values: CDR1 SGHVS, CDR2 FQNEAQ. The CDR3 length is 14 residues. The CDR3 sequence is CASSVQGIDTEAFF. The CDR3 DNA reads TGTGCCAGCAGCGTACAGGGAATAGACACTGAAGCTTTCTTT.

This sequence joins TRBV5-1 and TRBJ2-4, with TRBD2 matching 11 bases. The CDR3 sequence is 15 residues long. V dropped 2 bases and J dropped 7; count of bases not matched to a gene: 5. Germline CDR1 and CDR2: SGHRS and YFSETQ. The CDR3 spells CASSFSGRAGNIQYF. The CDR3 nucleotides read TGCGCCAGCAGCTTTAGCGGGAGGGCCGGGAACATTCAGTACTTC.